This T cell receptor (beta chain) was identified in a study of regulatory T cells in long-lasting Graves disease. Study overall: Graves' patients diagnosed newly had used antithyroid drugs under 3 months.

The CDR3 has 20 amino acids. The J segment lost 5 bases and the V segment lost 3 bases, leaving 23 bases of the junction unmatched. Germline CDR1 and CDR2: MNHGY and SVAAGI. CDR3 regions were amplified by Arm-PCR using iRepertoire HTBI primers to build TCR beta libraries. TCRdb re-called the multiplex PCR reads with MiXCR, one entry per CDR3 protein. The sample lists 450,000 to 650,000 distinct CDR3 sequences, about 16% occurring once. A note on this clonotype: Its antigen remains unknown.

Study-wide findings and caveats: Favored gene segments in persistent disease were TRBV28, TRBJ1-2 and TRBJ2-5. Persistent Graves' patients possessed reduced TCR diversity relative to recently diagnosed ones.

Time point meaning: newly diagnosed GD, antithyroid drugs for less than 3 months. PBMC-extracted RNA yielded the TCR library. The sample also formed part of further work on T cells in Graves' hyperthyroidism and ophthalmopathy.

The J gene is TRBJ1-1, the V gene TRBV6-9; 8 nucleotides align to TRBD1. Sequenced here: peripheral blood mononuclear cells (PBMCs), sampled at new diagnosis, from a patient treated with antithyroid drugs. This receptor was obtained from a middle-aged woman with Graves disease. CDR3 protein: CASSYYPNLGQGIVRTEAFF. CDR3 coding DNA: TGTGCCAGCAGTTACTATCCGAATCTCGGACAGGGTATCGTAAGGACTGAAGCTTTCTTT.